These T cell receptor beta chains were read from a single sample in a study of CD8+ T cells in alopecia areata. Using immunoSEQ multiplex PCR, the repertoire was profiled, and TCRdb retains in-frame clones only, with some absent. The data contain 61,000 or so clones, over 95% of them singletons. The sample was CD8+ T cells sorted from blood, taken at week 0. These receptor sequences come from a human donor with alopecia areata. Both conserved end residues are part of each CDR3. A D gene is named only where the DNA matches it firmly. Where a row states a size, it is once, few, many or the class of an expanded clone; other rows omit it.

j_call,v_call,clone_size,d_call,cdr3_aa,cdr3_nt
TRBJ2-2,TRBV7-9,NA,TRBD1,CASSFSPGTGNTGELFF,TGTGCCAGCAGCTTTTCCCCCGGGACAGGGAACACCGGGGAGCTGTTTTTT
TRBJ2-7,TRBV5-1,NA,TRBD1,CASSSRDSSYEQYF,TGCGCCAGCAGCAGCCGGGACAGTTCCTACGAGCAGTACTTC
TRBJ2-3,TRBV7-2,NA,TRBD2,CASSFLAGSTDTQYF,TGTGCCAGCAGCTTCCTAGCGGGGAGCACAGATACGCAGTATTTT
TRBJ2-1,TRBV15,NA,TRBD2,CATSRDTGGGSYNEQFF,TGTGCCACCAGCAGAGATACTGGCGGGGGGTCCTACAATGAGCAGTTCTTC
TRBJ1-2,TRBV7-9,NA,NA,CASSQGRIGYGYTF,TGTGCCAGCAGCCAGGGTCGGATCGGCTATGGCTACACCTTC
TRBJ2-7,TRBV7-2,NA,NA,CASSWNVGASYEQYF,TGTGCCAGCAGCTGGAATGTGGGCGCCTCCTACGAGCAGTACTTC
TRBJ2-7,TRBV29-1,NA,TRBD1,CSVIPGQSTYEQYF,TGCAGCGTTATCCCGGGACAGAGCACCTACGAGCAGTACTTC
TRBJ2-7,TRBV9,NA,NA,CASSAALGSYEQYF,TGTGCCAGCAGCGCTGCCCTCGGGAGTTACGAGCAGTACTTC
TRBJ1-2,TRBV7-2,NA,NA,CASSLTGTPYGYTF,TGTGCCAGCAGCCTAACAGGGACACCCTATGGCTACACCTTC
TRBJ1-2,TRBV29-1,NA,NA,CSVETPAGGNYGYTF,TGCAGCGTTGAAACCCCGGCGGGGGGCAACTATGGCTACACCTTC
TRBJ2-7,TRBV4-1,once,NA,CASSQDPYDRTYEQYF,TGCGCCAGCAGCCAAGATCCCTACGACAGGACCTACGAGCAGTACTTC
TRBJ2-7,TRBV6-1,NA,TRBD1,CASSGEGTGGPLRNEQYF,TGTGCCAGCAGTGGAGAGGGGACAGGGGGTCCACTACGGAACGAGCAGTACTTC
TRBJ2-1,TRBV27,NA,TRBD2,CAVGLALNEQFF,TGCGCCGTGGGACTAGCCTTAAATGAGCAGTTCTTC
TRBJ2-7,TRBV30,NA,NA,CAWSVQKISSYEQYF,TGTGCCTGGAGTGTACAGAAAATAAGCTCCTACGAGCAGTACTTC
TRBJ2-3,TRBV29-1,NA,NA,CSVAGGTDTQYF,TGCAGCGTTGCCGGGGGCACAGATACGCAGTATTTT
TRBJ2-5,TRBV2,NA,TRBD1,CASSEYRGKTQYF,TGTGCCAGCAGTGAATACAGGGGGAAGACCCAGTACTTC
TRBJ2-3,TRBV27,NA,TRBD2,CASTLIAGGPTDTQYF,TGTGCCAGCACGTTAATAGCGGGGGGGCCCACAGATACGCAGTATTTT
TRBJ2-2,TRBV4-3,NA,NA,CASSPRRGGETGELFF,TGCGCCAGCAGCCCGCGTAGAGGCGGGGAAACCGGGGAGCTGTTTTTT
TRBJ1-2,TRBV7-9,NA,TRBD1,CASSAILEGARYGYTF,TGTGCCAGCAGTGCGATACTTGAGGGGGCTCGCTATGGCTACACCTTC
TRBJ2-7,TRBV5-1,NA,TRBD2,CASRGSGEYEQYF,TGCGCGAGCCGCGGTAGCGGGGAGTACGAGCAGTACTTC
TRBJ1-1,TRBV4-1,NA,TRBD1,CASSQKLQGMNTEAFF,TGCGCCAGCAGCCAAAAGCTACAGGGGATGAACACTGAAGCTTTCTTT
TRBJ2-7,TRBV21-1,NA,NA,CASSKEPGHSFEQYF,TGTGCCAGCAGCAAAGAACCCGGACACTCCTTCGAGCAGTACTTC
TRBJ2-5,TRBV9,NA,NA,CASSVGLAHLTETQYF,TGTGCCAGCAGCGTAGGGCTAGCGCACCTTACAGAGACCCAGTACTTC
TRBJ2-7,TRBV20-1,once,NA,CSAIQGYEQYF,TGCAGTGCGATACAGGGCTACGAGCAGTACTTC
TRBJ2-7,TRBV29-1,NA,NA,CSVEDWGQGRVEQYF,TGCAGCGTTGAAGATTGGGGCCAGGGTAGGGTCGAGCAGTACTTC
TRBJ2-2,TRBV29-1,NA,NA,CSVASSVAGELFF,TGCAGCGTTGCGTCTAGCGTTGCCGGGGAGCTGTTTTTT
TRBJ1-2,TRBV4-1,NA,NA,CASSQAEVVPTETYGYTF,TGCGCCAGCAGCCAAGCAGAAGTGGTGCCCACTGAGACTTATGGCTACACCTTC
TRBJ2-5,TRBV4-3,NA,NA,CASSHVLGDQETQYF,TGCGCCAGCAGCCATGTACTCGGGGACCAAGAGACCCAGTACTTC